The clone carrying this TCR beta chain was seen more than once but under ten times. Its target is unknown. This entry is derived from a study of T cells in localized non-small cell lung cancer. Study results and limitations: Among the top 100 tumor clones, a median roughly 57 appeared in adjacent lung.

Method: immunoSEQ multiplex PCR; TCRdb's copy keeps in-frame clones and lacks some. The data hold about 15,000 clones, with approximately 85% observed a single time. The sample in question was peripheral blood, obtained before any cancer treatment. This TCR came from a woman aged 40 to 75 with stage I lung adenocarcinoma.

In nucleotides, the CDR3 is TGTGCCAGCAGTTTGGACGCTCAGATCTACGAGCAGTACTTC. Translation: CASSLDAQIYEQYF. The chain links TRBV6-6 to TRBJ2-7; D remains ambiguous. Trimming left V 4 bases short and J 3 bases short, with 13 bases between. The CDR3 totals 14 residues. The germline V gene encodes CDR1 MNHNY and CDR2 SVGAGI (reference sequence).